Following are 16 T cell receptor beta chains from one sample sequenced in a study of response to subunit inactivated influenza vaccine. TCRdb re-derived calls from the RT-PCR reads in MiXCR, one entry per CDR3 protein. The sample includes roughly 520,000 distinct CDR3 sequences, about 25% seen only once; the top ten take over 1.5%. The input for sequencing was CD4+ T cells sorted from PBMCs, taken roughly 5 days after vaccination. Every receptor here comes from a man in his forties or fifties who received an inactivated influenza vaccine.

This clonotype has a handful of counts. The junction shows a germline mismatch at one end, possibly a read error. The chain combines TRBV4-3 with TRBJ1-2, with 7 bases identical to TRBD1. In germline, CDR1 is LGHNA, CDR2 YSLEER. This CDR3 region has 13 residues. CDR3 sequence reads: CASSQDRDYGYTF. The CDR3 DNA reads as TGTGCCAGCAGCCAAGACAGGGACTATGGCTACACCTTC.

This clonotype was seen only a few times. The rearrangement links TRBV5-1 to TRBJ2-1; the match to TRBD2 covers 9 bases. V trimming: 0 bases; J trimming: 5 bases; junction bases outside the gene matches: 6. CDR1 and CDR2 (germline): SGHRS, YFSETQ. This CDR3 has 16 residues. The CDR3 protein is CASSLAPTSGDNEQFF. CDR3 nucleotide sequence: TGCGCCAGCAGCTTGGCGCCGACTAGCGGAGACAATGAGCAGTTCTTC.

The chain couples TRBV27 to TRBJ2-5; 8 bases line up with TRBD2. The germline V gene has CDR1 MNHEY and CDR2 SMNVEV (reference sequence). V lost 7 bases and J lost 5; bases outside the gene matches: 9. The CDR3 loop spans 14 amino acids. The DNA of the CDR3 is TGTGCCAGCAATGCGCGGGGGGCACGTGAGACCCAGTACTTC. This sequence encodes CASNARGARETQYF.

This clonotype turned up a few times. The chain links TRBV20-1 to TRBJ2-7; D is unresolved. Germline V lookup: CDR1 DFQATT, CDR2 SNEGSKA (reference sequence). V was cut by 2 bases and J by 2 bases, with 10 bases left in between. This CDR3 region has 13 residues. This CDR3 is CSARFAGTYEQYF. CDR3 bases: TGCAGTGCTAGATTTGCCGGAACCTACGAGCAGTACTTC.

The CDR3 protein is CASSLTQRGALGTDTQYF. CDR3 nucleotide sequence: TGCGCCAGCAGCTTGACCCAGCGGGGGGCTTTGGGCACAGATACGCAGTATTTT. V and J are TRBV5-1 and TRBJ2-3; 9 positions agree with TRBD2. The CDR3 loop spans 18 amino acids. The ends lost 1 base at V and 1 base at J; junction bases unmatched: 10. The germline V gene encodes CDR1 SGHRS and CDR2 YFSETQ. Using reference TRBV5-1 and TRBJ2-3 for the parts outside the CDR3, the full variable domain is KAGVTQTPRYLIKTRGQQVTLSCSPISGHRSVSWYQQTPGQGLQFLFEYFSETQRNKGNFPGRFSGRQFSNSRSEMNVSTLELGDSALYLCASSLTQRGALGTDTQYFGPGTRLTVL.

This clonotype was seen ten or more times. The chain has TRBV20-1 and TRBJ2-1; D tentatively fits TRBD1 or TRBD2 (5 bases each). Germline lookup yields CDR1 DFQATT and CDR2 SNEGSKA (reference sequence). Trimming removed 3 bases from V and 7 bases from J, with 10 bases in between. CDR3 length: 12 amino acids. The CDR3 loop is CSASPGGNEQFF. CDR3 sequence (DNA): TGCAGTGCTAGTCCTGGGGGTAATGAGCAGTTCTTC.

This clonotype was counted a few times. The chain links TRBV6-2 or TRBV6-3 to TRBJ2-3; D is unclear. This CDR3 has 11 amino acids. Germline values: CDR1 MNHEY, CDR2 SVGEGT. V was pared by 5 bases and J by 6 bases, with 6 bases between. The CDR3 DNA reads TGTGCCAGCAGTAACGGGGATACGCAGTATTTT. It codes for CASSNGDTQYF.

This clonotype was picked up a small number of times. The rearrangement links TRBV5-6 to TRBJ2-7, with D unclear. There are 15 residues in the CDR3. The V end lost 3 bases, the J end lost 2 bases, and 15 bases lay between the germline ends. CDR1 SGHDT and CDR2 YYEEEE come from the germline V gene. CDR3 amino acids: CASSSWVRITYEQYF. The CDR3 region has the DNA TGTGCCAGCAGCTCTTGGGTCCGAATCACCTACGAGCAGTACTTC.

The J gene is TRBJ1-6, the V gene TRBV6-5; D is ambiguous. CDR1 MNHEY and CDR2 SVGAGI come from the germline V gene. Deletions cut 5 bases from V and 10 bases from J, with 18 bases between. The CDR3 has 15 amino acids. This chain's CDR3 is CASSQSTRGGSPLHF. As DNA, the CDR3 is TGTGCCAGCAGTCAGTCGACCCGAGGCGGCTCACCCCTCCACTTT.

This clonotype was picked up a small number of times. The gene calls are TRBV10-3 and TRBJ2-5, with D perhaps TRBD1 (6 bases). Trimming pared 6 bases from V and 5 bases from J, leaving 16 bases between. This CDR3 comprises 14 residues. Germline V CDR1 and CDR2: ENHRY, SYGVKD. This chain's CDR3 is CAIRDSLSGETQYF. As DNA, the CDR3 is TGTGCCATCAGGGACAGCCTTTCGGGGGAGACCCAGTACTTC.

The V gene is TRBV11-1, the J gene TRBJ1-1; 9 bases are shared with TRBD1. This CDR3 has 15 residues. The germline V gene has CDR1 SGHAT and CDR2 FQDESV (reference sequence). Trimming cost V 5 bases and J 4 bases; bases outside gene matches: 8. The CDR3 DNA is TGTGCCAGCAGCCGTAACAGGGGGCAGGGCACTGAAGCTTTCTTT. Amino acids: CASSRNRGQGTEAFF.

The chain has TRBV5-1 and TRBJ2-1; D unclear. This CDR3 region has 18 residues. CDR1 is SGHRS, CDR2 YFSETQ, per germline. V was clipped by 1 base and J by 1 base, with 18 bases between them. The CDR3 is CASSLFFRRPTSYNEQFF. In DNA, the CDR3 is TGCGCCAGCAGCTTGTTCTTCCGAAGACCAACTTCCTACAATGAGCAGTTCTTC.

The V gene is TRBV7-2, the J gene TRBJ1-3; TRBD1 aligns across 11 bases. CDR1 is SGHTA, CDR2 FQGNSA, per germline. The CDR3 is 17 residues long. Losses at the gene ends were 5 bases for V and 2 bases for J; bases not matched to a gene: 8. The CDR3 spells CASSRTGTGGTGNTIYF. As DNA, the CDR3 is TGTGCCAGCAGCCGGACCGGGACAGGGGGTACTGGAAACACCATATATTTT.

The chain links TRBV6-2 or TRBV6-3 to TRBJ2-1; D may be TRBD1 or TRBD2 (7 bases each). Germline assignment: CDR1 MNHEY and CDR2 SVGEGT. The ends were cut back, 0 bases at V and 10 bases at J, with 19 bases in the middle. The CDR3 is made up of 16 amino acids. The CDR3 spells CASSYSRGIQGGEQFF. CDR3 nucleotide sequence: TGTGCCAGCAGTTACTCGCGGGGGATCCAGGGGGGAGAGCAGTTCTTC.

CDR3 nucleotide sequence: TGCGCCAGCAGCCAAGGTTTTGGAGTCACAGATACGCAGTATTTT. It yields the protein CASSQGFGVTDTQYF. V usage is TRBV4-3 and J usage is TRBJ2-3; D is undetermined. The ends were cut back, 1 base at V and 2 bases at J, with 10 bases in the middle. The CDR3 covers 15 residues. Germline V lookup: CDR1 LGHNA, CDR2 YSLEER.

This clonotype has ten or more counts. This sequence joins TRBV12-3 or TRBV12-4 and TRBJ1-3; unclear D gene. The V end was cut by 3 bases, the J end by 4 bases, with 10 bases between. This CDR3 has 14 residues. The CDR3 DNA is TGTGCCAGCAGTTTTGGGTATTCAGGAAACACCATATATTTT. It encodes CASSFGYSGNTIYF.